This T cell receptor (beta chain) was found in a study of beta chain features in type 1 diabetes. Findings and caveats of the study: Researchers cautioned that cDNA sequencing could over-represent cells with high TCR expression. People with Type 1 diabetes carried modestly yet significantly shorter TCRB CDR3s in all four CD4+ subsets. For patients, the naive, central memory and Treg TCRB repertoires appeared more alike than for healthy donors.

A note on this clone: The target antigen is unknown.

The sequenced template was cDNA made from the entire isolated RNA. The data were produced by immunoSEQ multiplex PCR, yet TCRdb's version contains in-frame clones alone and is incomplete. The table has about 190,000 clones, approximately 7.8% seen once; the top ten hold approximately 0.87%. The sequence was obtained from a woman aged 40 to 49 with type 1 diabetes. Sequences were obtained from central memory CD4+ T cells from blood.

Here the CDR3 reads CSVELRQGGFGYTF. Here the CDR3 DNA reads TGCAGCGTTGAACTTCGTCAGGGAGGATTTGGCTACACCTTC. J is TRBJ1-2 and V is TRBV29-1, with D possibly being TRBD1 (5 bases). V lost 2 bases, J lost 7 bases, and 17 bases lay in between. CDR3 length equals 14 residues. Germline V gives CDR1 SQVTM, CDR2 ANQGSEA.